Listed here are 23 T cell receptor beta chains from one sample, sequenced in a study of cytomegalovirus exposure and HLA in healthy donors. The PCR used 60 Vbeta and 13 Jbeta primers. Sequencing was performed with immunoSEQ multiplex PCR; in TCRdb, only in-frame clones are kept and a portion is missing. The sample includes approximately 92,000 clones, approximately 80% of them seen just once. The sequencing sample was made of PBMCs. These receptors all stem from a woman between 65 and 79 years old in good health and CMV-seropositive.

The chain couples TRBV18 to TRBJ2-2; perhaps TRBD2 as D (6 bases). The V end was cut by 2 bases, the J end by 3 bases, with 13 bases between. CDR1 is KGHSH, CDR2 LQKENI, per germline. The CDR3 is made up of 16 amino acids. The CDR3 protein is CASSPGTRPDTGELFF. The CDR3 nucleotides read TGTGCCAGCTCACCAGGGACTCGCCCAGACACCGGGGAGCTGTTTTTT. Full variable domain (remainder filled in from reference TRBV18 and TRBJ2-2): NAGVMQNPRHLVRRRGQEARLRCSPMKGHSHVYWYRQLPEEGLKFMVYLQKENIIDESGMPKERFSAEFPKEGPSILRIQQVVRGDSAAYFCASSPGTRPDTGELFFGEGSRLTVL.

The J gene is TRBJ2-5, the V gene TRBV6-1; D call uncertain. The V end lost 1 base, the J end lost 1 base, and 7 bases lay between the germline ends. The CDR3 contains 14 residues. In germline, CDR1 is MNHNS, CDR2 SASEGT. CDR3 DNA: TGTGCCAGCAGTGAAGGAATACTCCAAGAGACCCAGTACTTC. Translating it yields CASSEGILQETQYF.

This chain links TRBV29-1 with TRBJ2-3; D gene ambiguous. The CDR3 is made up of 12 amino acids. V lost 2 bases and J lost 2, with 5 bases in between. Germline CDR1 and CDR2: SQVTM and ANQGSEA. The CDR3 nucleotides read TGCAGCGTTGAACAGGCCACAGATACGCAGTATTTT. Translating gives CSVEQATDTQYF.

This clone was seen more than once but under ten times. The CDR3 is CASSVLGTSAKSTGELFF. The DNA for the CDR3 is TGTGCCAGCAGCGTATTAGGGACTAGCGCAAAGTCCACCGGGGAGCTGTTTTTT. This chain connects TRBV9 to TRBJ2-2, with 10 bases that match TRBD2. Trimming cost V 1 base and J 4 bases; bases outside gene matches: 10. The CDR3 length is 18 residues. Germline V gives CDR1 SGDLS, CDR2 YYNGEE.

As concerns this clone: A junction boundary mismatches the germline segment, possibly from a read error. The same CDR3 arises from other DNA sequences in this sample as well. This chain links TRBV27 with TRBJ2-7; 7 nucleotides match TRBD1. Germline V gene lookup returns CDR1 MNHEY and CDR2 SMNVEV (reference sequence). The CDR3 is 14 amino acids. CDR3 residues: CASSLRNRGHEQYF. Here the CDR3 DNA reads TGCGCCAGCAGTCTACGGAACAGGGGACACGAGCAGTACTTC.

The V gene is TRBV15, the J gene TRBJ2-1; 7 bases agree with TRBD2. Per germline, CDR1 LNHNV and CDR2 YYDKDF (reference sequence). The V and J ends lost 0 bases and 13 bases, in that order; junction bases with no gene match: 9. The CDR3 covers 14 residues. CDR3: CATSRDSSGRPQFF. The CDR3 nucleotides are TGTGCCACCAGCAGAGATTCTAGCGGCCGCCCTCAGTTCTTC. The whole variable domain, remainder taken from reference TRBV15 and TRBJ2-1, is DAMVIQNPRYQVTQFGKPVTLSCSQTLNHNVMYWYQQKSSQAPKLLFHYYDKDFNNEADTPDNFQSRRPNTSFCFLDIRSPGLGDTAMYLCATSRDSSGRPQFFGPGTRLTVL.

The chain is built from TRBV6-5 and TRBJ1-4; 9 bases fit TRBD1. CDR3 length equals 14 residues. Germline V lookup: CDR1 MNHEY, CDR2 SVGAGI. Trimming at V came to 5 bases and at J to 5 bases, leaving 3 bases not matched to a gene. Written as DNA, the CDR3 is TGTGCCAGCAGTAAGACAGGGGGAAATGAAAAACTGTTTTTT. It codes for CASSKTGGNEKLFF.

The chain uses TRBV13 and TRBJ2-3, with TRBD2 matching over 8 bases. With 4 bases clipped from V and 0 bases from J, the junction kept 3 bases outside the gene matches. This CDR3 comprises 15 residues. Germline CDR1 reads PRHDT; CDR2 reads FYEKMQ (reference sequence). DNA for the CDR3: TGTGCCAGCAGCTCATCTAGCGGGAGCACAGATACGCAGTATTTT. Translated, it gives CASSSSSGSTDTQYF.

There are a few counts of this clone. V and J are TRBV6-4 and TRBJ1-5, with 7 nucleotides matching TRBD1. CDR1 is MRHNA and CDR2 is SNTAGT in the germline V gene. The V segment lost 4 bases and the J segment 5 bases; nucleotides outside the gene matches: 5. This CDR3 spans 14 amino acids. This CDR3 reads CASSARDRDQPQHF. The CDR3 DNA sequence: TGTGCCAGCAGTGCCCGGGACAGAGATCAGCCCCAGCATTTT.

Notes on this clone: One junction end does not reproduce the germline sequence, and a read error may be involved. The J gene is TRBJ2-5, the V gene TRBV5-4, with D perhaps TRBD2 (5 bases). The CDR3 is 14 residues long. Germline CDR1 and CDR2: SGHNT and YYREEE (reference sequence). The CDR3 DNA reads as TGTGCCAGCAGTTTGGACCCAGGAGGAGAGACCCAGTACTTC. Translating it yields CASSLDPGGETQYF.

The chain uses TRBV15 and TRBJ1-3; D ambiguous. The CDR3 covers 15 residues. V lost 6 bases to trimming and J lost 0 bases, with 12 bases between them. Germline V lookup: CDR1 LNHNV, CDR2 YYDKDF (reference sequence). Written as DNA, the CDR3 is TGTGCCACCAGTACGGACGGGAACTCTGGAAACACCATATATTTT. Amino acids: CATSTDGNSGNTIYF.

The CDR3 DNA follows: TGTGCCAGCAGCCCACGACTAGCGGGAGGGCGGGGAGATACGCAGTATTTT. Translation gives CASSPRLAGGRGDTQYF. The chain uses TRBV11-3 and TRBJ2-3, with TRBD2 identical over 14 bases. Looked up from germline, CDR1 is SGHNT and CDR2 is YENEEA. This CDR3 is 17 amino acids long. The V gene end was trimmed by 5 bases and the J gene end by 5 bases; junction bases not matched to a gene: 9.

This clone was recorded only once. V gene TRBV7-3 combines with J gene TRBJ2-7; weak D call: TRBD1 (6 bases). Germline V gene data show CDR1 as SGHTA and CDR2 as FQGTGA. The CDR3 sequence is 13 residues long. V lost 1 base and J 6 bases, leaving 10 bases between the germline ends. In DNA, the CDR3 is TGTGCCAGCAGCTTAATTATAGGGGGCGAGCAGTACTTC. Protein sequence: CASSLIIGGEQYF.

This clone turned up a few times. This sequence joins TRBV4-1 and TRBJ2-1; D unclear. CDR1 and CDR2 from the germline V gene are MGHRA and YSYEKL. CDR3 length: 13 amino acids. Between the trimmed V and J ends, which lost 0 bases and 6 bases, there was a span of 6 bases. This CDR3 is CASSQDPRNEQFF. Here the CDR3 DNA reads TGCGCCAGCAGCCAAGATCCCCGCAATGAGCAGTTCTTC.

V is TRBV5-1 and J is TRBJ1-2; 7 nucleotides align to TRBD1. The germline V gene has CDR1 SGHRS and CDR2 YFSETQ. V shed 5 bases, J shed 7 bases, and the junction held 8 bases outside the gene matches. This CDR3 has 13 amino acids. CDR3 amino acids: CASSPDRLTGYTF. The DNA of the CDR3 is TGCGCCAGCAGTCCGGACAGGTTGACTGGCTACACCTTC.

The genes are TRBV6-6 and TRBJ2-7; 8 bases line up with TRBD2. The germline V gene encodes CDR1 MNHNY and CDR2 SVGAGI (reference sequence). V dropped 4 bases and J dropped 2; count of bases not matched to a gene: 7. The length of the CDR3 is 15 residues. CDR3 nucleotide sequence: TGTGCCAGCAGTTCCTCGGGAGGGGTCACCTACGAGCAGTACTTC. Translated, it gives CASSSSGGVTYEQYF.

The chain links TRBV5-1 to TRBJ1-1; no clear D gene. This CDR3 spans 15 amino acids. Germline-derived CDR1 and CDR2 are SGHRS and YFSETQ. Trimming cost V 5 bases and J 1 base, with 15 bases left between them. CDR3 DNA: TGCGCCAGCAGTCCAACCGGGAGAGGGAACACTGAAGCTTTCTTT. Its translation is CASSPTGRGNTEAFF. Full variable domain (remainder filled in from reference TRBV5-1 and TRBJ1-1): KAGVTQTPRYLIKTRGQQVTLSCSPISGHRSVSWYQQTPGQGLQFLFEYFSETQRNKGNFPGRFSGRQFSNSRSEMNVSTLELGDSALYLCASSPTGRGNTEAFFGQGTRLTVV.

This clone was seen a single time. The CDR3 DNA is TGCGCCAGCAGCTTGGTAGCGGGAGGTAGTTACAATGAGCAGTTCTTC. This gives the protein CASSLVAGGSYNEQFF. V usage is TRBV5-1 and J usage is TRBJ2-1, with 10 bases lining up with TRBD2. The V gene's germline CDR1 is SGHRS and CDR2 YFSETQ. V shed 0 bases and J 4 bases; nucleotides not matched to a gene: 4. The CDR3 extends over 16 amino acids.

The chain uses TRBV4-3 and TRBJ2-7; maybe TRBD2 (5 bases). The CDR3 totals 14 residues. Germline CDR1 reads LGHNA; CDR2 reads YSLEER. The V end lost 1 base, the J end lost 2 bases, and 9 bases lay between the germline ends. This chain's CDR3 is CASSQAVGAYEQYF. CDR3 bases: TGCGCCAGCAGCCAAGCAGTGGGAGCCTACGAGCAGTACTTC.

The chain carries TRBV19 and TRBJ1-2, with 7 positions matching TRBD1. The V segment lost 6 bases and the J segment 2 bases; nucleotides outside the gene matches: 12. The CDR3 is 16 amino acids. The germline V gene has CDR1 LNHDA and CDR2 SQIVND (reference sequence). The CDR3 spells CASSIQGKAANYGYTF. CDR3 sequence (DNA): TGTGCCAGTAGCATACAGGGGAAGGCGGCGAACTATGGCTACACCTTC.

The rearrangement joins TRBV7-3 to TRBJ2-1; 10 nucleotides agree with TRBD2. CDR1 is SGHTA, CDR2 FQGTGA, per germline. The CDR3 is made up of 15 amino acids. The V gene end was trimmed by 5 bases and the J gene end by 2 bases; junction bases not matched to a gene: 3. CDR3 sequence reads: CASSPSGSPYNEQFF. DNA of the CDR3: TGTGCCAGCAGCCCTAGCGGGAGCCCCTACAATGAGCAGTTCTTC.

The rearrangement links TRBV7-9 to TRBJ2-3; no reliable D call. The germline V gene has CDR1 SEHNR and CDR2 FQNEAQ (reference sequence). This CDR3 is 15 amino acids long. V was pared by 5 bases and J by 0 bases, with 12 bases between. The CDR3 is CASSLYSTSTDTQYF. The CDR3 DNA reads TGTGCCAGCAGCCTGTATAGTACTAGCACAGATACGCAGTATTTT.

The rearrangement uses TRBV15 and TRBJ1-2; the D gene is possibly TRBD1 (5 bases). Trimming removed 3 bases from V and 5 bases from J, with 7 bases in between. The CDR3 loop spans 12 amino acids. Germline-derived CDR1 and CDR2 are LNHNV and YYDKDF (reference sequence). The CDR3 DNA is TGTGCCACCAGCAGCGACAGTTATGGCTACACCTTC. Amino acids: CATSSDSYGYTF. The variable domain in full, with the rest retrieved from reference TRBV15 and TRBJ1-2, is DAMVIQNPRYQVTQFGKPVTLSCSQTLNHNVMYWYQQKSSQAPKLLFHYYDKDFNNEADTPDNFQSRRPNTSFCFLDIRSPGLGDTAMYLCATSSDSYGYTFGSGTRLTVV.